This T cell receptor (beta chain) was identified in a study of shared clonotypes between healthy human individuals. A note on this clone: Its antigen is not known.

Generated by immunoSEQ multiplex PCR, the TCRdb table keeps only in-frame clones and is missing some. The sample gives some 2,000,000 clones, 95% of which show up once; more than 0.1% is in the top ten. This CDR3 region has 13 residues. The germline V gene encodes CDR1 MDHEN and CDR2 SYDVKM. The V end was cut by 6 bases, the J end by 6 bases, with 14 bases between. The study's findings and limits: Roughly 5% of naive CD4 clonotypes were common to a handful of donors.

This clonotype originated in a man aged 18 to 30 in good health. The sequenced sample was naive CD4+ T cells sorted from blood. The sample's subset: CD45RA+ positively selected. The rearrangement uses TRBV28 and TRBJ1-1; unclear D gene. CDR3 coding DNA: TGTGCCAGCAGGCTCGGGATCTACGCTGAAGCTTTCTTT. This gives the protein CASRLGIYAEAFF.